This paragraph covers one TCR beta chain sequence. Germline CDR1 MNHNY, CDR2 SVGAGI (reference sequence). V lost 8 bases and J lost 2, with 14 bases in between. The CDR3 length is 14 residues. The data derive from a study of blood T cell repertoires in COVID-19. Background on the study: COVID-19 samples from acute and convalescent phases originated in the United States, Italy and Spain. The cDNA or gDNA used as material had been derived from T cells, B-cell-depleted T cells, or PBMCs.

The repertoire was sequenced with immunoSEQ multiplex PCR; TCRdb's copy has only in-frame clones and lacks some. Of about 68,000 clones listed, roughly 90% are singletons. Seattle cases were enrolled at active infection and followed longitudinally. This sequence joins TRBV6-6 and TRBJ2-3; a possible D gene is TRBD2 (7 bases). The source is a man aged 35-49 years with COVID-19, enrolled during active disease. Sequencing was done on a sample of peripheral blood. In DNA form, the CDR3 reads TGTGCCAGCCGAACGGGGGGCAACACAGATACGCAGTATTTT. Translation: CASRTGGNTDTQYF.